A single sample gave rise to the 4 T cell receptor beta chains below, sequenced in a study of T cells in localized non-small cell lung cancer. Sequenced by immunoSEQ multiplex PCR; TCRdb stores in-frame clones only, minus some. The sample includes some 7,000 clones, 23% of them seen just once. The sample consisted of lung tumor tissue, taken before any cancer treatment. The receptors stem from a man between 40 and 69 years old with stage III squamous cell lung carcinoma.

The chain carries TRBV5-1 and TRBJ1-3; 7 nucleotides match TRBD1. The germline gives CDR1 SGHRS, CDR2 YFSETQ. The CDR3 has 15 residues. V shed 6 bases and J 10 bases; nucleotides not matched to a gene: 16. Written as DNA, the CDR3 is TGCGCCAGCACCTTAGACGGGACAGAGGGTAGGACCATATATTTT. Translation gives CASTLDGTEGRTIYF.

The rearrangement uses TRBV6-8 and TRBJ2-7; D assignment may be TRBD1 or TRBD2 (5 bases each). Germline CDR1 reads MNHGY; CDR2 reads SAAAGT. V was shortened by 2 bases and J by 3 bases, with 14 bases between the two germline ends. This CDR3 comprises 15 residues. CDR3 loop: CASSYTIGALYEQYF. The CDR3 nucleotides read TGTGCCAGCAGTTACACTATCGGGGCCCTCTACGAGCAGTACTTC.

Written as DNA, the CDR3 is TGTGCCAGTAGCCTGTCCCACGGGACGCAAAGTGAGCAGTACTTC. This translates into CASSLSHGTQSEQYF. J is TRBJ2-7 and V is TRBV19; tentatively, D is TRBD1 or TRBD2 (5 bases each). The V end was cut by 6 bases, the J end by 7 bases, with 22 bases between. The CDR3 is 15 amino acids. Germline loops: CDR1 LNHDA, CDR2 SQIVND (reference sequence).

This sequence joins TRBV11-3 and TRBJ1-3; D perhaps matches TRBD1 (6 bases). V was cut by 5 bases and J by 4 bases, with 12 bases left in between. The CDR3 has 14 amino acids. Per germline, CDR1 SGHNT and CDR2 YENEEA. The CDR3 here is CASSRGVGGNTIYF. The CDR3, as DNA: TGTGCCAGCAGCAGGGGGGTCGGAGGAAACACCATATATTTT.